This paragraph reports one TCR beta chain. Antigen: not known. These data belong to a study of vaccination and CD4 T cells after COVID-19. About the research overall: Participants received two doses of either BNT162b2 or mRNA-1273 vaccine. Overlapping peptides covering the spike proteins of SARS-CoV-2, HCoV-NL63, HCoV-OC43 and HCoV-229E were added to stimulate cells.

Cultured CD4+ T cells had their DNA profiled by the Oncomine TCR Beta short-read assay. TCRdb independently ran MiXCR on the PCR reads; one entry per CDR3 protein. Of fewer than 4,000 distinct CDR3 sequences in the sample, around 77% were seen once. Documented treatment: 10-day PBMC culture with coronavirus spike peptide pools or control peptides (ViraFEST assay). Study-level results: For convalescent patients, 304 of the 307 vaccine-specific clones analyzed were classified as spike mono-reactive.

What was sequenced was CD4+ T cells from blood, cultured in vitro. The sequence derives from a human donor who had recovered from COVID-19.

CDR3: CSARLGQGLTFF. CDR3 DNA: TGCAGTGCTAGGTTGGGACAGGGCTTGACTTTCTTT. J is TRBJ1-1 and V is TRBV20-1; TRBD1 matches at 9 bases. Germline CDR1 is DFQATT and CDR2 is SNEGSKA (reference sequence). After removal of 3 bases from V and 12 bases from J, the junction contained 8 bases not matched to a gene. The CDR3 is made up of 12 amino acids.